Following are 3 T cell receptor beta chains from one sample sequenced in a study of shared clonotypes between healthy human individuals. CD8 cells classed as naive were CD45RO-negative and positively selected for CCR7, excluding terminally differentiated effector memory CD45RA+ cells. The repertoire was sequenced with immunoSEQ multiplex PCR; TCRdb's copy has only in-frame clones and lacks some. The sample contains 1.5 million to 2.5 million clones, about 95% of which appear only once. The sample consisted of naive CD8+ T cells sorted from blood. The receptors derive from a man between 18 and 35 years old in good health.

The chain uses TRBV2 and TRBJ2-5, with D uncertain. This CDR3 region has 17 residues. Germline V gives CDR1 SNHLY, CDR2 FYNNEI. V gave up 3 bases and J gave up 0 bases, with 17 bases separating them. CDR3 protein: CASSDGYWREDQETQYF. CDR3 nucleotide sequence: TGTGCCAGCAGTGATGGATACTGGCGAGAGGACCAAGAGACCCAGTACTTC.

The chain links TRBV4-1 to TRBJ2-5; D is perhaps TRBD1 (7 bases). The CDR3 is 15 residues long. Germline V lookup: CDR1 MGHRA, CDR2 YSYEKL. V shed 2 bases and J shed 5 bases, with 15 bases lying between them. The CDR3 bases are TGCGCCAGCAGCCAATACCAGGGGGGTCCGGAGACCCAGTACTTC. Its translation is CASSQYQGGPETQYF.

The CDR3 loop reads CASSQGKVQGRGNTEAFF. CDR3 DNA: TGCGCCAGCAGCCAAGGAAAGGTTCAAGGGCGGGGGAACACTGAAGCTTTCTTT. This chain links TRBV4-3 with TRBJ1-1; D is unclear. Germline CDR1 reads LGHNA; CDR2 reads YSLEER. The CDR3 totals 18 residues. V lost 1 base and J 1 base, leaving 19 bases between the germline ends.